The rows below give T cell receptor beta chains drawn from one sample of a study of T cell changes during pregnancy in multiple sclerosis. Clones were read by immunoSEQ multiplex PCR, and TCRdb kept only the in-frame ones, dropping some. The data contain about 59,000 clones, roughly 92% of them singletons. Sequenced material: peripheral blood, taken in the third trimester of pregnancy. These TCRs come from a female donor in good health, enrolled as a control in a pregnancy study. Each CDR3 is given with its conserved first and last residue.

V gene	J gene	CDR3 length	CDR3 protein
TRBV7-9	TRBJ2-7	15	CASSLELAGAYEQYF
TRBV28	TRBJ1-1	17	CASSPAGTYDMNTEAFF
TRBV4-2	TRBJ2-1	20	CASSQDQTSGGPLGYNEQFF
TRBV9	TRBJ1-3	14	CASSGDTRGNTIYF
TRBV28	TRBJ1-1	13	CASVSSVNTEAFF
TRBV7-9	TRBJ1-5	14	CASSADRSNQPQHF
TRBV25-1	TRBJ2-5	17	CASSGGQGLAGGETQYF
TRBV21-1	TRBJ1-4	14	CASSNNRVGEKLFF
TRBV5-1	TRBJ1-1	14	CASHRDSQNTEAFF
TRBV4-3	TRBJ2-7	15	CASSQDLDRIYEQYF
TRBV6-1	TRBJ2-7	13	CASSRDRAGEQYF
TRBV2	TRBJ1-1	11	CASTGNTEAFF
TRBV11-2	TRBJ2-7	14	CASSLGQGFYEQYF
TRBV9	TRBJ1-5	15	CASSVAGNSNQPQHF
TRBV29-1	TRBJ1-2	15	CSSGGQDRFGYGYTF
TRBV2	TRBJ2-2	14	CASLAGAMSGELFF
TRBV5-5	TRBJ1-2	14	CASSSPTGNYGYTF
TRBV5-1	TRBJ1-2	15	CASSLARPEDYGYTF
TRBV6-4	TRBJ1-2	13	CASSPTGRYGYTF
TRBV5-6	TRBJ1-4	15	CASSPRTANNEKLFF
TRBV7-9	TRBJ1-1	13	CASSPWGNTEAFF
TRBV4-3	TRBJ2-7	13	CASSQAPSYEQYF
TRBV7-9	TRBJ2-1	18	CASSLAGLAGDSYNEQFF
TRBV11-1	TRBJ2-1	16	CASSLGSSAYYNEQFF
TRBV5-6	TRBJ2-2	17	CASSWGQGRLGTGELFF
TRBV4-2	TRBJ2-7	17	CASSQEEGQTSYWEQYF
TRBV7-2	TRBJ2-2	13	CASARGGSGELFF
TRBV2	TRBJ1-5	15	CASSPRQGDNQPQHF
TRBV5-1	TRBJ2-1	14	CASTSGLVKDEQFF
TRBV2	TRBJ2-1	14	CASDLETSYNEQFF
TRBV6-6	TRBJ2-7	15	CASSYSGPGGYEQYF
TRBV7-2	TRBJ2-3	17	CASSRGLAGVGTDTQYF
TRBV6-5	TRBJ1-6	13	CASSSGGGTPLHF
TRBV4-1	TRBJ1-2	15	CASSQDGGGGDGYTF
TRBV2	TRBJ2-2	15	CASSRWGGNTGELFF
TRBV4-3	TRBJ2-2	18	CASSQDLTGIMSTGELFF
TRBV9	TRBJ2-7	16	CASSVPSGSYPYEQYF
TRBV29-1	TRBJ2-7	13	CSVKGIGGYEQYF
TRBV11-2	TRBJ2-7	12	CASSPGGVEQYF
TRBV27	TRBJ1-1	13	CASRDRGSTEAFF
TRBV5-4	TRBJ2-7	15	CASSLGTAPYYEQYF
TRBV11-3	TRBJ2-3	12	CASSSRVGTQYF
TRBV28	TRBJ1-1	14	CASSLTGLNTEAFF
TRBV28	TRBJ1-3	14	CASTPGGNGNTIYF
TRBV6-6	TRBJ1-5	16	CASSYVRGTGDQPQHF
TRBV4-2	TRBJ1-5	14	CASSPDRSNQPQHF
TRBV7-4	TRBJ1-5	15	CASSPQQGINQPQHF
TRBV18	TRBJ1-4	14	CASSPPADNEKLFF
TRBV29-1	TRBJ2-5	14	CSVDVKTGWETQYF
TRBV28	TRBJ1-2	13	CASSFRQGYGYTF
TRBV7-9	TRBJ2-3	16	CASSLGLAGGTDTQYF
TRBV19	TRBJ2-2	19	CASSIGLFAARGTPGELFF
TRBV6-5	TRBJ1-1	13	CASRWDSLTEAFF